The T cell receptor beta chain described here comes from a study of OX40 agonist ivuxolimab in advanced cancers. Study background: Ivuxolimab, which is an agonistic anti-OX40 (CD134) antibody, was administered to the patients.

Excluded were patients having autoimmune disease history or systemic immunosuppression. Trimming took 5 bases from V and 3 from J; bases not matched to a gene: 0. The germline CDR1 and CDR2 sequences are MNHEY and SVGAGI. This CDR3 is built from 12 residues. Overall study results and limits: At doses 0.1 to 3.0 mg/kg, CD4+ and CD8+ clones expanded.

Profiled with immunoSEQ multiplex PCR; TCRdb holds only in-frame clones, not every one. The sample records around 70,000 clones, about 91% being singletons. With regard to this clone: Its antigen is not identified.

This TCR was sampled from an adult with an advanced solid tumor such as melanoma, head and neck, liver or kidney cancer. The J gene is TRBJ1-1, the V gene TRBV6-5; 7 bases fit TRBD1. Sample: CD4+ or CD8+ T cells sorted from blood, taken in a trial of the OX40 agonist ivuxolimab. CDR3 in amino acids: CASSQGDTEAFF. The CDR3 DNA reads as TGTGCCAGCAGTCAGGGGGACACTGAAGCTTTCTTT.